This T cell receptor beta chain was obtained from a study of blood T cell repertoires in COVID-19. About the research overall: Whether acute or convalescent, the COVID-19 samples came from the United States, Italy and Spain. Sources were T cells, B-cell-depleted T cells, or PBMCs; the material itself was cDNA or gDNA.

Patients in Seattle were enrolled during active infection, then followed longitudinally. The CDR3 consists of 16 residues. CDR1 and CDR2 from the germline V gene are LGHDT and YNNKEL (reference sequence). Unmatched junction bases numbered 4, after V lost 5 bases and J lost 5 bases. Per the study methods: Reference gene primer amplification yielded estimated nucleated cell counts. Here immunoSEQ multiplex PCR was the method, and the copy in TCRdb shows in-frame clones only, minus some. V, J and clone size were drawn from that table, and D and trimming were deduced from the DNA. The sample lists tens of thousands of clones, roughly 90% seen once, with 2.5% to 3% in the top ten.

Source material: peripheral blood. The source of this sequence is a man aged 45-65 years with COVID-19, enrolled during active disease. The chain employs TRBV3-1 (or the pseudogene TRBV3-2) and TRBJ2-2; 14 nucleotides agree with TRBD2. In DNA, the CDR3 is TGTGCCAGCAGCACACGGACTAGCGGGGGGACCGGGGAGCTGTTTTTT. Translating it yields CASSTRTSGGTGELFF.